Sequencing of this T cell receptor beta chain was carried out in a study of cytomegalovirus exposure and HLA in healthy donors. On the study more broadly: Both the approximately 120 validation repertoires and the 666 first-cohort repertoires used the same platform, as reported by a later analysis. General observations from the study: Investigators reported 164 TCR beta chains as tied to cytomegalovirus.

The data were produced by immunoSEQ multiplex PCR, yet TCRdb's version contains in-frame clones alone and is incomplete. The sample has some 290,000 clones; roughly 90% are singletons. The validation cohort, a group of over a hundred subjects, included the donors and was separate from the roughly 700-subject first cohort. With respect to this clone: Antigen unknown.

The CDR3 has 15 residues. CDR1 and CDR2 (germline): SGDLS, YYNGEE. V lost 0 bases, J lost 6 bases, and 12 bases lay in between. The origin of this receptor is a man younger than 45 in good health and CMV-seronegative. The chain couples TRBV9 to TRBJ2-2; possible D gene TRBD1, 7 bases. Sequenced material: PBMCs. CDR3 amino acids: CASSVGGGGPGELFF. In nucleotides, the CDR3 is TGTGCCAGCAGCGTAGGAGGAGGGGGCCCCGGGGAGCTGTTTTTT.